Listed below are T cell receptor beta chains from one sample, sequenced in a study of blood T cell repertoires in COVID-19. The protocol was immunoSEQ multiplex PCR, while the TCRdb copy is restricted to in-frame clones and leaves out a portion. The data show roughly 88,000 clones, 90% to 95% seen once. Sequenced: peripheral blood. These receptors were obtained from a woman aged 45-65 years in a cohort sampled during active COVID-19. CDR3s include the opening cysteine and the closing phenylalanine or tryptophan. Each record gives: clone size, V gene, J gene, D gene, CDR3 protein, CDR3 DNA. The D gene is left open where the match is weak. A row's size may be missing; if present it is once, few, many or a size class.

>-|TRBV4-1|TRBJ2-3|-
CASSRGGWVRRTDTQYF
TGCGCCAGCAGCAGGGGAGGTTGGGTTCGTCGGACAGATACGCAGTATTTT
>-|TRBV28|TRBJ1-1|-
CASSPRRGAFF
TGTGCCAGCAGTCCCCGCCGAGGAGCTTTCTTT
>many|TRBV12-1|TRBJ2-7|-
CASNNRTYEQYF
TGTGCCAGCAATAACAGAACTTACGAGCAGTACTTC
>once|TRBV7-6|TRBJ2-1|-
CASSLVGSSYNEQFF
TGTGCCAGCAGCTTAGTTGGGAGCTCCTACAATGAGCAGTTCTTC
>-|TRBV19|TRBJ1-5|-
CASSKQAQPQHF
TGTGCCAGTAGTAAACAGGCTCAGCCCCAGCATTTT
>few|TRBV6-1|TRBJ1-5|TRBD1
CASSERPPPLRGQPQHF
TGTGCCAGCAGTGAAAGACCTCCTCCGCTCAGGGGGCAGCCCCAGCATTTT
>-|TRBV30|TRBJ2-7|TRBD2
CAWSPRAGVVYEQYF
TGTGCCTGGAGTCCGCGGGCGGGGGTAGTTTACGAGCAGTACTTC
>-|TRBV15|TRBJ2-1|TRBD2
CATSRGTSGGREQFF
TGTGCCACCAGCAGAGGGACTAGCGGGGGGCGTGAGCAGTTCTTC
>-|TRBV11-3|TRBJ2-7|-
CASSLVGGGPYEQYF
TGTGCCAGCAGCTTAGTAGGGGGGGGACCCTACGAGCAGTACTTC
>-|TRBV4-2|TRBJ2-3|TRBD2
CASSRSGTSGRRGTDTQYF
TGTGCCAGCAGCCGCTCCGGGACTAGCGGGAGGAGGGGCACAGATACGCAGTATTTT
>-|TRBV14|TRBJ2-7|-
CASSQDSVTYYEQYF
TGTGCCAGCAGCCAAGATAGTGTGACATACTACGAGCAGTACTTC
>-|TRBV2|TRBJ2-3|TRBD1
CASSPGGREADTQYF
TGTGCCAGCAGTCCAGGGGGCCGCGAGGCAGATACGCAGTATTTT
>once|TRBV28|TRBJ2-5|-
CASSPGEETQYF
TGTGCCAGCAGCCCAGGGGAAGAGACCCAGTACTTC
>once|TRBV7-9|TRBJ2-7|-
CASSFDQGNEQYF
TGTGCCAGCAGCTTTGACCAGGGTAACGAGCAGTACTTC
>-|TRBV6-5|TRBJ2-3|-
CASSYGLGSTDTQYF
TGTGCCAGCAGTTACGGTCTGGGCAGCACAGATACGCAGTATTTT
>-|TRBV29-1|TRBJ1-1|-
CSVGTVQNTEAFF
TGCAGCGTTGGGACAGTCCAGAACACTGAAGCTTTCTTT
>-|TRBV18|TRBJ2-2|TRBD2
CASSPPLAGDGGELFF
TGTGCCAGCTCACCACCACTAGCGGGAGACGGCGGGGAGCTGTTTTTT
>-|TRBV30|TRBJ1-1|-
CAWSRPGRVSTEAFF
TGTGCCTGGAGTCGACCCGGCAGGGTCAGCACTGAAGCTTTCTTT
>-|TRBV7-9|TRBJ2-7|TRBD1
CASSPLWTGTYEQYF
TGTGCCAGCAGCCCGCTCTGGACAGGAACCTACGAGCAGTACTTC
>-|TRBV27|TRBJ2-5|-
CASSRNRQNQETQYF
TGTGCCAGCAGTCGGAACAGGCAAAACCAAGAGACCCAGTACTTC
>-|TRBV9|TRBJ2-1|TRBD2
CASSVDLAGVVNEQFF
TGTGCCAGCAGCGTAGACTTAGCGGGAGTAGTAAATGAGCAGTTCTTC
>-|TRBV28|TRBJ1-2|-
CASSPGEYGYTF
TGTGCCAGCAGTCCCGGGGAATATGGCTACACCTTC
>-|TRBV11-2|TRBJ2-1|-
CASSLEGASPYNEQFF
TGTGCCAGCAGCTTAGAAGGGGCCAGTCCCTACAATGAGCAGTTCTTC
>-|TRBV30|TRBJ2-1|TRBD2
CAWSHGGGSSYNEQFF
TGTGCCTGGTCTCACGGGGGGGGGAGCTCCTACAATGAGCAGTTCTTC
>-|TRBV2|TRBJ1-6|TRBD1
CASSDDRGTYNSPLHF
TGTGCCAGCAGTGACGACAGGGGCACCTATAATTCACCCCTCCACTTT
>-|TRBV19|TRBJ1-4|-
CAISKGSVF
TGTGCCATTTCTAAAGGGAGTGTTTTT
>-|TRBV21-1|TRBJ2-3|-
CASSKGPLTRDRGLMDTQYF
TGTGCCAGCAGCAAAGGCCCGCTTACCCGGGACAGGGGCTTAATGGATACGCAGTATTTT
>-|TRBV16|TRBJ2-1|TRBD1
CASSQSADRGNNEQFF
TGTGCCAGCAGCCAATCTGCAGACAGGGGAAACAATGAGCAGTTCTTC
>-|TRBV29-1|TRBJ1-1|-
CSVDSRANTEAFF
TGCAGCGTCGACAGCCGAGCGAACACTGAAGCTTTCTTT